Following are 20 T cell receptor beta chains from one sample sequenced in a study of post-analysis software for immune sequencing data. The antigens for these receptors are not known. Findings and caveats of the study: Five or six TRBV segments (TRBV5-6, TRBV5-1 and TRBV20-1 among them) occurred more frequently in patients than in controls.

Incorporated into the TCR beta cDNA libraries were unique molecular identifiers, which served to reduce PCR and sequencing biases. TCRdb independently ran MiXCR on the PCR reads; one entry per CDR3 protein. The sample includes around 180,000 distinct CDR3 sequences, 30% of them seen just once. Sequencing was performed on blood. Every receptor here comes from a girl aged 5-17 years with multiple sclerosis.

A few counts support this clonotype. The rearrangement links TRBV10-3 to TRBJ1-1, with TRBD1 matching over 8 bases. Germline CDR1 ENHRY, CDR2 SYGVKD. There are 16 residues in the CDR3. V gave up 3 bases and J gave up 1 base; unmatched junction bases: 7. The CDR3 reads CAISEWQGATNTEAFF. Here the CDR3 DNA reads TGTGCCATCAGTGAATGGCAGGGGGCGACGAACACTGAAGCTTTCTTT.

In its sample, this clonotype was seen many times. The J gene is TRBJ1-2, the V gene TRBV20-1; D is ambiguous. Trimming cost V 0 bases and J 6 bases, with 8 bases left between them. The CDR3 is made up of 12 amino acids. Germline V gives CDR1 DFQATT, CDR2 SNEGSKA (reference sequence). The CDR3 loop reads CSARDLGNGYTF. For the CDR3, the DNA is TGCAGTGCTAGAGATTTGGGCAATGGCTACACCTTC.

This clonotype was picked up a small number of times. A much bigger clone sits one base away, suggesting this may be a read error. V gene TRBV6-2 or TRBV6-3 combines with J gene TRBJ2-5, with no clear D. CDR1 and CDR2 from the germline V gene are MNHEY and SVGEGT. Trimming stripped 7 bases from V and 7 bases from J, with 13 bases between. This CDR3 is 12 amino acids long. For the CDR3, the DNA is TGTGCCAGCAAATTGGACCGGGCGACCCAGTACTTC. Protein sequence: CASKLDRATQYF.

V usage is TRBV28 and J usage is TRBJ2-7, with D perhaps assigned TRBD1 or TRBD2 (5 bases each). Germline V gives CDR1 MDHEN, CDR2 SYDVKM. CDR3 length equals 15 residues. V lost 1 base to trimming and J lost 1 base, with 11 bases between them. CDR3 DNA: TGTGCCAGCAGTTTATATCAGGGAGAGTCCTACGAGCAGTACTTC. It yields the protein CASSLYQGESYEQYF.

The DNA of the CDR3 is TGTGCCAGCAGCTTAGGCAGGGGAAATGATGGCTACACCTTC. Protein sequence: CASSLGRGNDGYTF. This chain connects TRBV7-9 to TRBJ1-2; D is possibly TRBD1 (6 bases). Germline CDR1 and CDR2: SEHNR and FQNEAQ (reference sequence). V was trimmed by 1 base and J by 6 bases, leaving 12 bases between them. CDR3 length equals 14 residues.

A few counts support this clonotype. The chain combines TRBV28 with TRBJ2-1, with 11 positions matching TRBD2. The length of the CDR3 is 14 residues. Germline V gene data show CDR1 as MDHEN and CDR2 as SYDVKM. V shed 5 bases, J shed 7 bases, and the junction held 4 bases outside the gene matches. The CDR3 DNA follows: TGTGCCAGCAGTGGACTAGCGGGTTCTAATGAGCAGTTCTTC. It codes for CASSGLAGSNEQFF.

A note on this clonotype: With a much larger clone just one base away, this may be a read error. The chain joins TRBV10-3 to TRBJ2-7, with D unclear. The DNA end is a closer match to TRBJ2-5, so the J assignment may be wrong. This CDR3 has 13 amino acids. CDR1 is ENHRY and CDR2 is SYGVKD in the germline V gene. CDR3 residues: CAISEGFQGTQYF. The CDR3 DNA reads as TGTGCCATCAGTGAAGGGTTCCAAGGGACCCAGTACTTC.

A word on this clonotype: This may be a read error, as it is one base from a much larger clone. V gene TRBV4-1 combines with J gene TRBJ2-7, with D unresolved. Germline assignment: CDR1 MGHRA and CDR2 YSYEKL. Trimming stripped 1 base from V and 2 bases from J, with 6 bases between. The CDR3 contains 13 residues. The CDR3 DNA is TGCGCCAGCAGCCAAGGGCTAGCCTACGAGCAGTACTTC. Protein: CASSQGLAYEQYF.

In the case of this clonotype: Just one base apart from a much larger clone, this may be a read error. The CDR3 sequence: CASSRDRTDGYTF. The CDR3 DNA is TGTGCCAGCAGCCGAGATCGTACGGATGGCTACACCTTC. This rearrangement joins TRBV4-2 to TRBJ1-2; D call uncertain. Trimming stripped 4 bases from V and 6 bases from J, with 12 bases between. The CDR3 sequence is 13 residues long. CDR1 and CDR2 from the germline V gene are LGHNA and YNFKEQ.

This chain connects TRBV12-3 or TRBV12-4 to TRBJ2-3; 9 positions match TRBD1. The V gene end was trimmed by 6 bases and the J gene end by 14 bases; junction bases not matched to a gene: 12. The CDR3 is 13 residues long. The CDR3 nucleotides are TGTGCCAGCAGCCGAGGACAGACAGGGGGATGGTATTTT. This sequence encodes CASSRGQTGGWYF.

At least ten counts were recorded for this clonotype. The chain couples TRBV27 to TRBJ2-7; 7 bases fit TRBD1. With 5 bases clipped from V and 4 bases from J, the junction kept 11 bases outside the gene matches. The CDR3 loop spans 15 amino acids. CDR1 MNHEY and CDR2 SMNVEV come from the germline V gene (reference sequence). The CDR3 here is CASSARQGHGYEQYF. The CDR3 DNA follows: TGTGCCAGCAGTGCGCGACAGGGACACGGATACGAGCAGTACTTC.

This clonotype occurred many times. The chain has TRBV29-1 and TRBJ2-1, with D tentatively TRBD1 (6 bases). V dropped 7 bases and J dropped 5 bases, with 15 bases sitting between them. The CDR3 has 13 residues. Germline V lookup: CDR1 SQVTM, CDR2 ANQGSEA. The CDR3 DNA sequence: TGCAGCGGCACAGGGTTGATGGACAATGAGCAGTTCTTC. Protein: CSGTGLMDNEQFF.

This clonotype showed up many times. The chain couples TRBV12-3 or TRBV12-4 to TRBJ2-7, with TRBD1 as a possible D gene (5 bases). CDR3 length: 15 amino acids. Deletions cut 2 bases from V and 0 bases from J, with 11 bases between. CDR3 in DNA: TGTGCCAGCAGTTTAAATCATGACAGCTCCTACGAGCAGTACTTC. Translation gives CASSLNHDSSYEQYF.

In DNA, the CDR3 is TGCAGCGTTGAAGAGGGGGGCTCATACAATGAGCAGTTCTTC. Its translation: CSVEEGGSYNEQFF. J is TRBJ2-1 and V is TRBV29-1, with D possibly being TRBD1 or TRBD2 (6 bases each). The germline V and J ends were trimmed by 0 bases and 4 bases, with 10 bases remaining between them. Per germline, CDR1 SQVTM and CDR2 ANQGSEA. The CDR3 has 14 residues.

This clonotype was counted a few times. The V gene is TRBV20-1, the J gene TRBJ2-2; the match to TRBD2 covers 8 bases. V trimming: 5 bases; J trimming: 3 bases; junction bases outside the gene matches: 5. Germline CDR1 is DFQATT and CDR2 is SNEGSKA (reference sequence). The CDR3 has 14 residues. CDR3 DNA sequence: TGCAGTGCTCCCGGGACTAGTCACACCGGGGAGCTGTTTTTT. This encodes CSAPGTSHTGELFF.

This clonotype was picked up a small number of times. V gene TRBV19 combines with J gene TRBJ2-7, with 10 nucleotides matching TRBD2. The CDR3 length is 15 residues. V gave up 1 base and J gave up 1 base; unmatched junction bases: 1. Germline lookup yields CDR1 LNHDA and CDR2 SQIVND (reference sequence). The CDR3 nucleotides are TGTGCCAGTAGTATAGTGACTAGCGGGTCCTACGAGCAGTACTTC. Translating gives CASSIVTSGSYEQYF.

This clonotype was detected many times. This chain uses TRBV25-1 with TRBJ2-5; D is undetermined. V shed 6 bases and J shed 3 bases, with 17 bases lying between them. The CDR3 contains 15 residues. The V gene's germline CDR1 is MGHDK and CDR2 SYGVNS. CDR3 sequence (DNA): TGTGCCAGCAGCGAACGTCTAGGGCAAAAAGAGACCCAGTACTTC. Its protein product is CASSERLGQKETQYF. Variable domain in full (rest from reference TRBV25-1 and TRBJ2-5): EADIYQTPRYLVIGTGKKITLECSQTMGHDKMYWYQQDPGMELHLIHYSYGVNSTEKGDLSSESTVSRIRTEHFPLTLESARPSHTSQYLCASSERLGQKETQYFGPGTRLLVL.

This CDR3 is CASSHGTSGRASADTQYF. CDR3 coding DNA: TGTGCCAGCAGCCACGGGACTAGCGGGAGGGCTAGCGCAGATACGCAGTATTTT. The rearrangement links TRBV12-3 or TRBV12-4 to TRBJ2-3; 16 bases map to TRBD2. J was trimmed by 4 bases and V by 6 bases; bases with no gene match: 10. The CDR3 sequence is 18 residues long.

This clonotype was seen a handful of times. A read error is possible here, since a much larger clone lies one base away. The chain employs TRBV5-1 and TRBJ2-7; perhaps TRBD1 as D (6 bases). The CDR3 has 15 residues. Trimming shortened V by 3 bases and J by 2 bases, and 15 bases separated the two germline ends. Germline V gene sequence: CDR1 SGHRS, CDR2 YFSETQ. The CDR3 protein is CASSYGTRQPYEQYF. The CDR3 DNA sequence: TGCGCCAGCAGCTACGGGACAAGGCAGCCCTACGAGCAGTACTTC.

This clonotype was seen a few times. One junction end does not reproduce the germline sequence, and a read error may be involved. This chain uses TRBV4-1 with TRBJ2-1; tentative D call: TRBD2 (5 bases). The CDR3 sequence is 21 residues long. Germline-derived CDR1 and CDR2 are MGHRA and YSYEKL. CDR3 loop: CASSALRSSAENWVRGNEQFF. CDR3 coding DNA: TGTGCCAGCAGCGCCCTAAGGAGTAGTGCGGAGAATTGGGTCCGGGGCAATGAGCAGTTCTTC.